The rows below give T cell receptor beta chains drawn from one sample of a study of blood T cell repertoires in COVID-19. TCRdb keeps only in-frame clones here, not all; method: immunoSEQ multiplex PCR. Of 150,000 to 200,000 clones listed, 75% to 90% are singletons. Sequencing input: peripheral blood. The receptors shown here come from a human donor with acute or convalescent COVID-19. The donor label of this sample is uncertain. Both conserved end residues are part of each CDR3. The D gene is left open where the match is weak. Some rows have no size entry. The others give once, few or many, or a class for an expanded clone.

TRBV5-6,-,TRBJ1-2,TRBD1,TGTGCCAGCAGCTTCCTGACAGGGAACTATGGCTACACCTTC,CASSFLTGNYGYTF
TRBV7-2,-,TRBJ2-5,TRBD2,TGTGCCAGCAGCGGACTAGCGGGGATACAAGAGACCCAGTACTTC,CASSGLAGIQETQYF
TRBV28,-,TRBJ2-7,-,TGTGCCAGCAGTTTAGCAGGGAGGTTCTCTGCCTACGAGCAGTACTTC,CASSLAGRFSAYEQYF
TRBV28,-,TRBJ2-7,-,TGTGCCAGCAGTCCCCTAGGTAATCTCGGGACCTACGAGCAGTACTTC,CASSPLGNLGTYEQYF
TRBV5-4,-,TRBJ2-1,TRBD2,TGTGCCAGCAGCGTGGAACTAGCGGGGAACAATGAGCAGTTCTTC,CASSVELAGNNEQFF
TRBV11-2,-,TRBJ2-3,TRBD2,TGTGCCAGCAGCCTCCAGCGGTTGGGGGAGGGCAGTGATTTT,CASSLQRLGEGSDF
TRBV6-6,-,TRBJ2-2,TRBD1,TGTGCCAGCAACCTAGGACAGGGGGACACCGGGGAGCTGTTTTTT,CASNLGQGDTGELFF
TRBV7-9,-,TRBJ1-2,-,TGTGCCAGCAACAATCCAGCAGGGGCCCAGGTCTATGGCTACACCTTC,CASNNPAGAQVYGYTF
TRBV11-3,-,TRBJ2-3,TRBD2,TGTGCCAGCAGCTCGGGTTCGGGTAGCGGGGGTACAGATACGCAGTATTTT,CASSSGSGSGGTDTQYF
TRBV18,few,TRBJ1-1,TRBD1,TGTGCCAGCTCACCACAGGGGGCAGGGATGAACACTGAAGCTTTCTTT,CASSPQGAGMNTEAFF
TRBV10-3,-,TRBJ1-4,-,TGTGCCATCAGTGAGGCAGGGGCAAGCGAAAAACTGTTTTTT,CAISEAGASEKLFF
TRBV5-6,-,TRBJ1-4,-,TGTGCCAGCAGCTTATCGAGGGCAGACTATAATGAAAAACTGTTTTTT,CASSLSRADYNEKLFF
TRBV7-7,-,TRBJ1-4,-,TGTGCCAGCAGCCCTGGGTTGGACAGAAATGAAAAACTGTTTTTT,CASSPGLDRNEKLFF
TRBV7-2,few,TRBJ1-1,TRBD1,TGTGCCAGCAGCTTGGCCTCGAGACAGGGGTATGAAGCTTTCTTT,CASSLASRQGYEAFF
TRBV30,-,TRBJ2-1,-,TGTGCCTGGAGTGTCCTCAATGAGCAGTTCTTC,CAWSVLNEQFF
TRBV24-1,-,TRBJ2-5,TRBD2,TGTGCCACCAGTGCCGGGACTAGCGGGGCCCCCTTTGTAGAGGCCCAGTACTTC,CATSAGTSGAPFVEAQYF
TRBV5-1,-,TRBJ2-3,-,TGCGCCAGCAGCCTAACCACAGATACGCAGTATTTT,CASSLTTDTQYF
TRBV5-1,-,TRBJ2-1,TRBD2,TGCGCCAGCAGCTTCCCCCCGGGCGGGACTATTTACAATGAGCAGTTCTTC,CASSFPPGGTIYNEQFF
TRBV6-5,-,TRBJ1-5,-,TGTGCCAGCAGTCCTAAGTCGAACAGTGATCAGCCCCAGCATTTT,CASSPKSNSDQPQHF
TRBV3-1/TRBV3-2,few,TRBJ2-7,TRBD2,TGTGCCAGCAGCCGCTCCGGGACTAGCGGGCCCTACGAGCAGTACTTC,CASSRSGTSGPYEQYF
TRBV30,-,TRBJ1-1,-,TGTGCCTGGTCATCCACTGAAGCTTTCTTT,CAWSSTEAFF
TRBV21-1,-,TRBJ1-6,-,TGTGCCAGCAGCAACAAGGGGGTGGGAAGAGATCGGTCCTATAATTCACCCCTCCACTTT,CASSNKGVGRDRSYNSPLHF
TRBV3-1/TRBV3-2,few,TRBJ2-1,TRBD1,TGTGCCAGCAGCCCCCGACAGGGGGTAGACAATGAGCAGTTCTTC,CASSPRQGVDNEQFF
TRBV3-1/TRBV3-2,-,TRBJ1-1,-,TGTGCCAGCAGCGACACAGGGACAAGGAACACTGAAGCTTTCTTT,CASSDTGTRNTEAFF
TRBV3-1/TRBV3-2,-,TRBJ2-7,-,TGTGCCAGCAGCCAAGGAGGGGGGGCTTACGAGCAGTACTTC,CASSQGGGAYEQYF
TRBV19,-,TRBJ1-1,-,TGTGCCAGTAGTATGGGGGCGGACACTGAAGCTTTCTTT,CASSMGADTEAFF